In its sample, the clone carrying this TCR beta chain was seen a few times. The data originate from a study of tumor-infiltrating lymphocytes in primary liver carcinoma. From approximately 20-30 mg of unsorted bulk tissue, DNA and RNA were co-extracted together. TCR beta cDNA came from about 470 ng total RNA, primed with a constant-region primer. Three-round nested multiplex PCR performed with slightly modified ARM-PCR produced the TCR beta libraries. In the first two PCR rounds, TRBV1-TRBV30 forward primers were paired with a C-beta reverse primer, and each round lasted approximately 10 cycles. TCRdb redid the calling of the multiplex PCR reads with MiXCR, one entry per CDR3 protein. The sample has roughly 57,000 distinct CDR3 sequences; about three quarters are singletons. CDR1 and CDR2 (germline): SGHRS, YFSETQ. The J segment lost 7 bases and the V segment lost 0 bases, leaving 7 bases of the junction unmatched. The CDR3 sequence is 15 residues long.

V usage is TRBV5-1 and J usage is TRBJ2-1; 7 nucleotides line up with TRBD1. Sequenced: liver tumor tissue from sampling region 2. Subset noted: tumor region T2, inferior pole. The clonotype was recovered from a man between 35 and 55 years old with primary liver carcinoma and hepatitis B virus infection. In nucleotides, the CDR3 is TGCGCCAGCAGCTTGGACAGGGGCTCTAGTAATGAGCAGTTCTTC. Protein product: CASSLDRGSSNEQFF.